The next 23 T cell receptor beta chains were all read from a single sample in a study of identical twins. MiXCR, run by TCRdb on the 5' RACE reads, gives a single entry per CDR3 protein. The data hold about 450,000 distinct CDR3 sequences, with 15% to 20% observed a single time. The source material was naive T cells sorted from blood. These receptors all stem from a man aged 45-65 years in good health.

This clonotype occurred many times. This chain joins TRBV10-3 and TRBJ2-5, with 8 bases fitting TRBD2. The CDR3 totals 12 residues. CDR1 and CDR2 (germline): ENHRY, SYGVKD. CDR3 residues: CASAGAQETQYF. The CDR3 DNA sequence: TGTGCGTCAGCGGGAGCTCAAGAGACCCAGTACTTC.

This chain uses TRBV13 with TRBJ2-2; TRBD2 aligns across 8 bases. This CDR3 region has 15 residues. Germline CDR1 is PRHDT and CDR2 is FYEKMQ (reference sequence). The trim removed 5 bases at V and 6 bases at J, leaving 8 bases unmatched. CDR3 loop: CASSTGLDRAGELFF. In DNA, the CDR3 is TGTGCCAGCAGCACGGGACTAGACCGGGCCGGGGAGCTGTTTTTT.

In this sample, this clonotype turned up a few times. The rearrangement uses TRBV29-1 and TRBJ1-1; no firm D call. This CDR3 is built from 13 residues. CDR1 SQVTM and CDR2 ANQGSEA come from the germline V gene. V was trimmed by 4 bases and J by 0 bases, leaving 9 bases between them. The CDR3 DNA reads TGCAGCGTTGCAGGAGGGATGAACACTGAAGCTTTCTTT. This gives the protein CSVAGGMNTEAFF.

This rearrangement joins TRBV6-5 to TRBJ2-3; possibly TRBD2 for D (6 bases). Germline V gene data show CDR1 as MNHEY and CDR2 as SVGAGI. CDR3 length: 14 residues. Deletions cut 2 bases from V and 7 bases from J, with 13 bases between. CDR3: CASSYTGSMNTQYF. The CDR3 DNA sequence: TGTGCCAGCAGTTACACCGGGAGTATGAATACGCAGTATTTT.

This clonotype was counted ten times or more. This chain's CDR3 is CASSRTSYITDTQYF. The CDR3 coding sequence is TGTGCCAGCAGCCGGACTAGCTACATCACAGATACGCAGTATTTT. This chain connects TRBV12-3 or TRBV12-4 to TRBJ2-3; 8 bases agree with TRBD2. Trimming removed 6 bases from V and 2 bases from J; junction bases left unmatched: 7. The CDR3 is made up of 15 amino acids.

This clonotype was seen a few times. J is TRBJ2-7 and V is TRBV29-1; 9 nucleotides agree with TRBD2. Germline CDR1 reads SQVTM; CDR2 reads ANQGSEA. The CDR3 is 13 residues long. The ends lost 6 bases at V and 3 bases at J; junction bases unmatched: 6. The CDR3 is CSVGSGRYYEQYF. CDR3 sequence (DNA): TGCAGCGTCGGTAGCGGGAGATACTACGAGCAGTACTTC.

DNA for the CDR3: TGCAGCGTTGAAGATCGAACAGGGGGGGGAGAGACCCAGTACTTC. Its protein product is CSVEDRTGGGETQYF. The V call is TRBV29-1, the J call TRBJ2-5, with D possibly matching TRBD1 (8 bases). The V gene's germline CDR1 is SQVTM and CDR2 ANQGSEA. The V end lost 0 bases, the J end lost 4 bases, and 15 bases lay between the germline ends. The CDR3 has 15 residues.

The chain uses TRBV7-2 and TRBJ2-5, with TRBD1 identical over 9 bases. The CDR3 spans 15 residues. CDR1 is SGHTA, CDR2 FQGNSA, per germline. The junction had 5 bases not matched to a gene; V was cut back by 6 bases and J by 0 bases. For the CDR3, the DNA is TGTGCCAGCAGTCGCGGACAGGGGTACCAAGAGACCCAGTACTTC. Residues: CASSRGQGYQETQYF.

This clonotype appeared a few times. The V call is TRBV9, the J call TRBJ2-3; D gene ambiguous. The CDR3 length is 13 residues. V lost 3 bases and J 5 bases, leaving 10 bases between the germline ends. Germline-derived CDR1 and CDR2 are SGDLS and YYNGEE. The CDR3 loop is CASSATVVDTQYF. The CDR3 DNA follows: TGTGCCAGCAGCGCCACCGTGGTAGATACGCAGTATTTT.

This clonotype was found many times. DNA for the CDR3: TGTGCCAGCAGCTTAGCCGGCAGGGGGAGAGATACGCAGTATTTT. Translating gives CASSLAGRGRDTQYF. The J gene is TRBJ2-3, the V gene TRBV11-2; 7 positions match TRBD1. Germline trimming cut 1 base from V and 5 bases from J; bases unmatched to any gene: 6. This CDR3 contains 15 residues. The germline CDR1 and CDR2 sequences are SGHAT and FQNNGV.

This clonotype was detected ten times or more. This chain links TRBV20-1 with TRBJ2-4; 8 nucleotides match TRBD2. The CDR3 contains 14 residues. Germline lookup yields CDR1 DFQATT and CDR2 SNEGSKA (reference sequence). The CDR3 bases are TGCAAACTCAGCGGGGGCCTAGCCAAAAACATTCAGTACTTC. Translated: CKLSGGLAKNIQYF.

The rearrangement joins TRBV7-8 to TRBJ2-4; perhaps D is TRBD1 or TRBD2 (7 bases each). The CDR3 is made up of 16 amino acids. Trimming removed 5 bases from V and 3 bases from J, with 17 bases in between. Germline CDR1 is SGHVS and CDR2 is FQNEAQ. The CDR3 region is CASSGVRGGGKNIQYF. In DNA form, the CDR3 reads TGTGCCAGCAGCGGAGTCAGGGGGGGAGGCAAAAACATTCAGTACTTC.

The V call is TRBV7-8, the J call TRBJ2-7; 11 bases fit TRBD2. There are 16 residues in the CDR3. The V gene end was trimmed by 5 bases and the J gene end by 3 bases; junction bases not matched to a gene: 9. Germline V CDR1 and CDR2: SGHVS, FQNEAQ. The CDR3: CASSPSGTSGYYEQYF. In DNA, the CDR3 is TGTGCCAGCAGCCCCTCCGGGACTAGCGGCTACTACGAGCAGTACTTC.

The CDR3 DNA reads as TGCAGTGCCCCCCCCCCGGGACAGGGGTTTGGGGGAGCTTTCTTT. As protein: CSAPPPGQGFGGAFF. J is TRBJ1-1 and V is TRBV20-1, with TRBD1 identical over 10 bases. Germline lookup yields CDR1 DFQATT and CDR2 SNEGSKA (reference sequence). CDR3 length equals 15 residues. J lost 10 bases, V lost 6 bases, and 17 bases had no gene match.

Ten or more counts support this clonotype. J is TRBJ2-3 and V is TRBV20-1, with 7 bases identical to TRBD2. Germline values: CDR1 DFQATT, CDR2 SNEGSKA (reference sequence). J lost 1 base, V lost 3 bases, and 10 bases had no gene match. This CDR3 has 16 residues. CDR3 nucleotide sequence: TGCAGTGCTAGGAAACTTCAGGGAGGGGGCACAGATACGCAGTATTTT. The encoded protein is CSARKLQGGGTDTQYF.

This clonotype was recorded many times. The CDR3 DNA reads TGTGCCAGCACTCCGGGACTAGCGTTTGGGAATGAGCAGTTCTTC. Its translation is CASTPGLAFGNEQFF. The chain uses TRBV12-3 or TRBV12-4 and TRBJ2-1; 10 bases are shared with TRBD2. The ends lost 7 bases at V and 7 bases at J; junction bases unmatched: 10. The CDR3 extends over 15 amino acids.

CDR3 nucleotide sequence: TGTGCCAGCAGACAGACCTTCGGCGAGCAGTACTTC. Residues: CASRQTFGEQYF. The V gene is TRBV7-2, the J gene TRBJ2-7, with D unresolved. Germline CDR1 is SGHTA and CDR2 is FQGNSA. This CDR3 has 12 residues. Trimming stripped 6 bases from V and 6 bases from J, with 12 bases between. The entire variable domain, with the rest obtained from reference TRBV7-2 and TRBJ2-7, is as follows: GAGVSQSPSNKVTEKGKDVELRCDPISGHTALYWYRQSLGQGLEFLIYFQGNSAPDKSGLPSDRFSAERTGGSVSTLTIQRTQQEDSAVYLCASRQTFGEQYFGPGTRLTVT.

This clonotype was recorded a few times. The CDR3 spells CASSPGALPYEQYF. The CDR3 DNA reads TGTGCCAGCAGCCCAGGGGCTTTACCCTACGAGCAGTACTTC. The gene calls are TRBV7-2 and TRBJ2-7, with a weak D call TRBD1 (6 bases). The germline V gene encodes CDR1 SGHTA and CDR2 FQGNSA. Trimming took 5 bases from V and 2 from J, leaving 13 bases between them. The CDR3 has 14 residues. Full variable domain (missing parts from reference TRBV7-2 and TRBJ2-7): GAGVSQSPSNKVTEKGKDVELRCDPISGHTALYWYRQSLGQGLEFLIYFQGNSAPDKSGLPSDRFSAERTGGSVSTLTIQRTQQEDSAVYLCASSPGALPYEQYFGPGTRLTVT.

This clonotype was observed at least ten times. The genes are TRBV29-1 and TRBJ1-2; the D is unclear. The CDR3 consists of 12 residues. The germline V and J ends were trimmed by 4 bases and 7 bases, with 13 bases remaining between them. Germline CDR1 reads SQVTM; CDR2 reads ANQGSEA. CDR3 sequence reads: CSVVRGRAGYTF. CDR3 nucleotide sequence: TGCAGCGTTGTCCGAGGGCGGGCTGGCTACACCTTC.

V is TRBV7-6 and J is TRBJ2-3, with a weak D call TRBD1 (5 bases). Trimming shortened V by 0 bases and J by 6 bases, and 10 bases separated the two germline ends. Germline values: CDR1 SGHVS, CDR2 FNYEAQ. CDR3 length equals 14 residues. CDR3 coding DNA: TGTGCCAGCAGCTTAGCACAACAGGTGGATACGCAGTATTTT. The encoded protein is CASSLAQQVDTQYF. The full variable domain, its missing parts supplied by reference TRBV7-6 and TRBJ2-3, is GAGVSQSPRYKVTKRGQDVALRCDPISGHVSLYWYRQALGQGPEFLTYFNYEAQQDKSGLPNDRFSAERPEGSISTLTIQRTEQRDSAMYRCASSLAQQVDTQYFGPGTRLTVL.

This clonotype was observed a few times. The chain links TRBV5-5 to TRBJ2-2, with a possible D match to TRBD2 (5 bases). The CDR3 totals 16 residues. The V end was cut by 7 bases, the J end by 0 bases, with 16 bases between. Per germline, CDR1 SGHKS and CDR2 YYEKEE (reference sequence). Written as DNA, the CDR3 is TGTGCCAGCGCAACCTCGGGATTTTCGAACACCGGGGAGCTGTTTTTT. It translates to CASATSGFSNTGELFF.

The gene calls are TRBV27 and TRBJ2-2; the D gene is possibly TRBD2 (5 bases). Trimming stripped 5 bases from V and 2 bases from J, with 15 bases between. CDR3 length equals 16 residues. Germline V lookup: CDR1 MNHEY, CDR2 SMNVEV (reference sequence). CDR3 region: CASSGFLEVNTGELFF. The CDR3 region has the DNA TGTGCCAGCAGTGGCTTTCTGGAGGTCAACACCGGGGAGCTGTTTTTT.

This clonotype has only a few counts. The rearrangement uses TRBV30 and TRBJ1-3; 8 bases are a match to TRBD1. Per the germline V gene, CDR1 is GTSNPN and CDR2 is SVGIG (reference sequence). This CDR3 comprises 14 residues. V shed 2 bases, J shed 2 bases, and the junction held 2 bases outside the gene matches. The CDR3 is CAWSSTGAGNTIYF. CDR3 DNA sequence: TGTGCCTGGAGTTCGACAGGGGCTGGAAACACCATATATTTT.